This T cell receptor (beta chain) was profiled in a study of control samples from healthy donors and cancer patients. Profiling relied on immunoSEQ multiplex PCR, and the TCRdb table lists in-frame clones only, not all of them. This table holds about 170,000 clones, 75% to 95% found once. Trimming removed 2 bases at V and 3 bases at J, with 10 bases between. The germline gives CDR1 SQVTM, CDR2 ANQGSEA. CDR3 length equals 13 residues. Material: blood. This sequence was found in a woman aged 40 to 55 in good health. V usage is TRBV29-1 and J usage is TRBJ1-1, with a possible D match to TRBD1 (5 bases). For the CDR3, the DNA is TGCAGCGTTGAATCAGGGACCTACACTGAAGCTTTCTTT. Residues: CSVESGTYTEAFF.